This TCR beta chain was sequenced for a study of T-cell memory formation after mild COVID-19 (dated by TCRdb to the early 2020s). In terms of the full investigation: Most TCR sequence clusters were specific to one of the two donors. T-cell clones expanding and contracting after mild COVID-19 in a couple of donors were tracked by longitudinal TCRalpha and TCRbeta repertoire sequencing. Two young, previously healthy adult volunteers made up the cohort, one male and one female.

PBMCs were isolated by Ficoll-Paque density gradient centrifugation. The paper as a whole reports these results and caveats: Only a couple of mild cases were covered in the study, and larger cohorts including severe cases with pre-infection samples were considered necessary. Contracting CD4+ clones were located mainly in the CM and EM memory subsets, whereas CD8+ clones were found to be enriched in EMRA. Clones contracting from day 15 to 85 had balanced CD4/CD8 phenotypes, while a second wave expanding from day 15 to 37 was biased towards CD4+. SARS-CoV-2 specificity was not confirmed for the second-wave clones peaking on day 37. Some responding clones were detected in pre-infection memory, which suggested that pre-existing cross-reactive memory T cells had joined the SARS-CoV-2 response.

As encoded in the germline V gene, CDR1 is SGHTA while CDR2 is FQGNSA. The CDR3 goes from the cysteine to the phenylalanine over 14 residues. The sequence is cut down to CDR3 DNA, 42 bases in frame from base 1. Unmatched junction bases come to 4, with V trimmed by 4 bases and J by 5 bases. As for this clonotype: Its antigen is unknown. No qualities accompany the bases; no much larger clone lies one base away.

TCRdb shows the sequencer as Illumina NovaSeq 6000. TCRalpha and TCRbeta cDNA libraries were constructed by 5'RACE with constant-segment primers, with sample barcodes and unique molecular identifiers being introduced. Trizol reagent was used to extract RNA from every sample. The libraries were amplified in two PCR steps, and the second step added a second sample barcode and Illumina TruSeq adapters. Sequencing of the libraries was done on an Illumina NovaSeq, producing 2 x 150 bp paired-end reads. The paper's processing steps were these. With migec v1.2.7, reads were demultiplexed and then collapsed into UMI-guided consensus sequences. Using mixcr v2.1.11, UMI consensuses were aligned to TRA and TRB V and J templates and then assembled into clonotypes. A clonotype was counted as expanded or contracted only when both edgeR and NoisET called the clonotype significant, with the noise models trained on biological replicates. edgeR calls used a false discovery rate-adjusted p below 0.01 and a log2 fold-change threshold of 1. PCA with hierarchical clustering of max-normalized trajectories of the 1000 most abundant clonotypes was used as exploratory dynamics analysis. Separately sequenced CD4+ and CD8+ repertoires were used to assign a CD4 or CD8 phenotype to each responding clone. TCRdb reprocessing: public reads trimmed at Q25 with fastp, clones called with MiXCR, in-frame beta chains kept. Every distinct CDR3 protein forms one entry, paired with its most common genes and DNA. The V and J calls come from TCRdb's annotation, not from the publication. Present in this sample are 450,000 to 650,000 distinct CDR3 sequences, just over 20% of which were seen just once. The ten largest clonotypes hold 9.5% to 15% of the sample.

The sequence was obtained from an adult woman who had mild COVID-19 (a few samples of this study predate the infection). The sample titles of this study are shuffled in the database, so cell type and time point are left out; the donor was told from shared clones. The chain couples TRBV7-2 to TRBJ2-7; the junction holds 11 bases that match TRBD1. The source material was PBMCs or a T cell subset sorted from them (not recorded which). The CDR3 protein sequence reads: CASSWDRGMNEQYF. The DNA reads TGTGCCAGCAGCTGGGACAGGGGGATGAACGAGCAGTACTTC. Reference TRBV7-2 and TRBJ2-7 genes cover what lies past the CDR3, so the full variable domain is GAGVSQSPSNKVTEKGKDVELRCDPISGHTALYWYRQSLGQGLEFLIYFQGNSAPDKSGLPSDRFSAERTGGSVSTLTIQRTQQEDSAVYLCASSWDRGMNEQYFGPGTRLTVT.